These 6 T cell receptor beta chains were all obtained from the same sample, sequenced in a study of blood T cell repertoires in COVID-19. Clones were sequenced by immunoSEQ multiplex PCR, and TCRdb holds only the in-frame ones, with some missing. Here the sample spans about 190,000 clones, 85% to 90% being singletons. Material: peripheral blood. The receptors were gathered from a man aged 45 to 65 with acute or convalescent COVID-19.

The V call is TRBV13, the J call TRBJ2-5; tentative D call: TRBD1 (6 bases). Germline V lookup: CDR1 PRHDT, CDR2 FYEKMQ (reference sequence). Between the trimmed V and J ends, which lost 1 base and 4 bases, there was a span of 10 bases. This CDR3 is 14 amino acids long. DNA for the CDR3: TGTGCCAGCAGCTTAGAACAGGGTCGAGAGACCCAGTACTTC. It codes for CASSLEQGRETQYF.

CDR3 nucleotide sequence: TGCGCCAGCAGCTTGGGGGCCCAAATTGCCAACGAGCAGTTCTTC. Amino acid sequence: CASSLGAQIANEQFF. The chain employs TRBV5-1 and TRBJ2-1; D is unclear. V shed 0 bases and J shed 10 bases, with 17 bases lying between them. CDR1 SGHRS and CDR2 YFSETQ come from the germline V gene. The CDR3 contains 15 residues. Supplemented by reference TRBV5-1 and TRBJ2-1, the full variable domain reads KAGVTQTPRYLIKTRGQQVTLSCSPISGHRSVSWYQQTPGQGLQFLFEYFSETQRNKGNFPGRFSGRQFSNSRSEMNVSTLELGDSALYLCASSLGAQIANEQFFGPGTRLTVL.

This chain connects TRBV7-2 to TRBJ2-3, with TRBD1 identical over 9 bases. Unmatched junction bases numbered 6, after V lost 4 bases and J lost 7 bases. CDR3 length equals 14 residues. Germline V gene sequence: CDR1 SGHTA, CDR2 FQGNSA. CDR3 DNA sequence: TGTGCCAGCAGCTCCCGGGACAGGGAAAATACGCAGTATTTT. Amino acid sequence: CASSSRDRENTQYF.

CDR3 nucleotides: TGTGCCAGCAGAATGACTAGCGGGGGTGAGCAGTTCTTC. This sequence encodes CASRMTSGGEQFF. The gene calls are TRBV6-5 and TRBJ2-1, with 12 nucleotides matching TRBD2. There are 13 residues in the CDR3. J gave up 9 bases and V 6 bases, and 3 bases lay outside the gene matches. In germline, CDR1 is MNHEY, CDR2 SVGAGI.

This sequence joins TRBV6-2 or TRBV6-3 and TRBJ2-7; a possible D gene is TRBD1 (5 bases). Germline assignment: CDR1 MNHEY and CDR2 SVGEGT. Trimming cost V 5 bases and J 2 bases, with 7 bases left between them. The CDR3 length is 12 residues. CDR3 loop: CASSATAYEQYV. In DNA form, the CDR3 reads TGTGCCAGCAGTGCGACAGCCTACGAGCAGTACGTC.

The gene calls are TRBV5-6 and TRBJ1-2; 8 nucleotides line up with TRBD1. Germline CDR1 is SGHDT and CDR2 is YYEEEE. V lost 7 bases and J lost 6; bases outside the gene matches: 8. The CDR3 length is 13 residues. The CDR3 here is CASLWARGHGYTF. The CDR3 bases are TGTGCCAGCCTGTGGGCCAGGGGGCATGGCTACACCTTC.